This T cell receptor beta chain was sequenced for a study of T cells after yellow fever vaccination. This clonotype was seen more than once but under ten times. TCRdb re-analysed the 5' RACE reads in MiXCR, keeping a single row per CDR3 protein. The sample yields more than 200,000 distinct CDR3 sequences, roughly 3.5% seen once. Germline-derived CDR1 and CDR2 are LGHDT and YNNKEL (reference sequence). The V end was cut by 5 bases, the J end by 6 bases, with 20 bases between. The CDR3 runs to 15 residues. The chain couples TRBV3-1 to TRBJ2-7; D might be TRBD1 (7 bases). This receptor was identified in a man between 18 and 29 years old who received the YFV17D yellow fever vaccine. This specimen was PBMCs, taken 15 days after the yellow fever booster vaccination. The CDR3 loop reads CASSFRGTESLEQYF. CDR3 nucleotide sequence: TGTGCCAGCAGCTTCCGCGGGACAGAAAGCCTCGAGCAGTACTTC.